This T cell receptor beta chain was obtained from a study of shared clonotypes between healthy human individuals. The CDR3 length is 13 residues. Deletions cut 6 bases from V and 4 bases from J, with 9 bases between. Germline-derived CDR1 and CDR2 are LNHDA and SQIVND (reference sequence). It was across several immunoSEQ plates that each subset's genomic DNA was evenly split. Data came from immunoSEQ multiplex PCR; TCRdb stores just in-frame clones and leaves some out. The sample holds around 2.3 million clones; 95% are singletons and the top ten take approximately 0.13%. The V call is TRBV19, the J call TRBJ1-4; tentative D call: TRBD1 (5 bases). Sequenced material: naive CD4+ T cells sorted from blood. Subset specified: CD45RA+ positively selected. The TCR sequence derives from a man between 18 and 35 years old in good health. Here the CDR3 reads CASSGGVNEKLFF. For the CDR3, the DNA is TGTGCCAGTAGCGGGGGAGTTAATGAAAAACTGTTTTTT.